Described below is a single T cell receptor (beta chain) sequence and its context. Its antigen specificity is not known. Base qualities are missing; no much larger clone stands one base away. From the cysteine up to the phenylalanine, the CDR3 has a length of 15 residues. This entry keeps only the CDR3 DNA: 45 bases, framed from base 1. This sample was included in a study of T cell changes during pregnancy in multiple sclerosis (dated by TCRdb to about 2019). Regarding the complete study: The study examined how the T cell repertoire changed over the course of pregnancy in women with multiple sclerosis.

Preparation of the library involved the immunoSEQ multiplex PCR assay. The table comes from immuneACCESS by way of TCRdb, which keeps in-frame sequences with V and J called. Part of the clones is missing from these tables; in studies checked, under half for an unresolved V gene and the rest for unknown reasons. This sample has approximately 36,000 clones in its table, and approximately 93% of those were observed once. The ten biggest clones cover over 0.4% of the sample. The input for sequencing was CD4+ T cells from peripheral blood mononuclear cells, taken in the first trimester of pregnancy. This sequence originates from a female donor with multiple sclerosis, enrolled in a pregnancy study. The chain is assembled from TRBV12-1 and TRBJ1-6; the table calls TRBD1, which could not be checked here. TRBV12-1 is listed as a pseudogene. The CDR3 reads CASYRGRGNNSPLHF. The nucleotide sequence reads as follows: TGTGCCAGCTACAGGGGGCGCGGAAATAATTCACCCCTCCACTTT.